The 14 T cell receptor beta chains listed next were all sequenced from one sample in a study of T cell repertoires in cytomegalovirus infection. Antigens of these TCRs are unknown. From the reads, TCRdb called clonotypes with MiXCR, one entry per CDR3 protein. Of about 310,000 distinct CDR3 sequences in the sample, more than 20% were seen once. Specimen: cultured PBMCs, collected from culture after CMV antigen stimulation. The receptors originated from a human donor in good health (CMV status not recorded). Some clones in this sample may be carry-over from other donors' samples.

J is TRBJ2-1 and V is TRBV6-8, with 11 bases that match TRBD2. The germline V gene encodes CDR1 MNHGY and CDR2 SAAAGT. V lost 4 bases and J lost 5; bases outside the gene matches: 7. The CDR3 covers 16 residues. The CDR3 nucleotides read TGTGCCAGCAGTTGGTCCCGACTAGCGGGAAACAATGAGCAGTTCTTC. It specifies CASSWSRLAGNNEQFF.

This clonotype came up many times. This CDR3 is CASSPNRQGAQETQYF. Written as DNA, the CDR3 is TGTGCCAGCAGCCCTAACCGACAGGGTGCTCAAGAGACCCAGTACTTC. This chain uses TRBV7-2 with TRBJ2-5, with 7 nucleotides matching TRBD1. The V gene's germline CDR1 is SGHTA and CDR2 FQGNSA. The J segment lost 2 bases and the V segment lost 5 bases, leaving 11 bases of the junction unmatched. This CDR3 has 16 residues.

The genes are TRBV5-6 and TRBJ2-1; D is tentatively TRBD1 or TRBD2 (5 bases each). With 0 bases removed from V and 9 bases from J, the gap between germline ends came to 10 bases. Germline CDR1 and CDR2: SGHDT and YYEEEE. This CDR3 has 13 residues. This CDR3 is CASSLGPGTEQFF. The CDR3 DNA is TGTGCCAGCAGCTTGGGTCCGGGGACTGAGCAGTTCTTC.

This clonotype occurred a few times. V gene TRBV10-3 combines with J gene TRBJ2-2, with TRBD2 matching over 7 bases. The CDR3 is 14 residues long. V lost 0 bases, J lost 13 bases, and 8 bases stayed unmatched. Germline assignment: CDR1 ENHRY and CDR2 SYGVKD. DNA for the CDR3: TGTGCCATCAGTGAGTCGTTAGGGCGGGAGTTGCTGTTTTTT. Its translation: CAISESLGRELLFF.

This clonotype has at least ten counts. This chain connects TRBV7-3 to TRBJ2-1; the match to TRBD1 covers 7 bases. CDR3 length: 15 amino acids. With 0 bases clipped from V and 3 bases from J, the junction kept 2 bases outside the gene matches. The germline V gene encodes CDR1 SGHTA and CDR2 FQGTGA. CDR3 in DNA: TGTGCCAGCAGCTTAACCCGGGACAGCTACAATGAGCAGTTCTTC. This sequence encodes CASSLTRDSYNEQFF.

This clonotype has only one observation. The CDR3 is CASSDSGVAPLHF. As DNA, the CDR3 is TGTGCCAGCAGTGACAGTGGCGTCGCACCCCTCCACTTT. This chain uses TRBV6-4 with TRBJ1-6; D is uncertain. CDR3 size: 13 residues. V dropped 2 bases and J dropped 11 bases, with 10 bases sitting between them. Germline loops: CDR1 MRHNA, CDR2 SNTAGT.

The V gene is TRBV7-2, the J gene TRBJ2-7, with D perhaps matching TRBD2 (6 bases). From germline, CDR1 is SGHTA and CDR2 FQGNSA. V was clipped by 3 bases and J by 5 bases, with 14 bases between them. The CDR3 has 14 residues. CDR3 region: CASSFVGGKDEQYV. The DNA of the CDR3 is TGTGCCAGCAGCTTTGTCGGGGGAAAGGACGAGCAGTACGTC.

As for this clonotype: One base away lies a much larger clone, so this may be a sequencing read error. V usage is TRBV7-2 and J usage is TRBJ2-1; no definite D call. The CDR3 extends over 15 amino acids. Germline-derived CDR1 and CDR2 are SGHTA and FQGNSA. The V and J ends lost 0 bases and 0 bases respectively, with 6 bases between them. CDR3 coding DNA: TGTGCCAGCAGCTTAGCCAGGAGCTCCTACAATGAGCAGTTCTTC. Translation: CASSLARSSYNEQFF.

The rearrangement joins TRBV19 to TRBJ1-2, with D possibly TRBD1 on 6 matching bases. The germline V gene has CDR1 LNHDA and CDR2 SQIVND (reference sequence). CDR3 size: 14 residues. Trimming removed 5 bases from V and 0 bases from J, with 10 bases in between. The CDR3 DNA follows: TGTGCCAGTAGTGAGGGGGGAGCTAACTATGGCTACACCTTC. Translation gives CASSEGGANYGYTF.

This chain links TRBV19 with TRBJ1-1; 8 bases are shared with TRBD1. This CDR3 contains 15 residues. The J segment lost 4 bases and the V segment lost 5 bases, leaving 9 bases of the junction unmatched. The germline gives CDR1 LNHDA, CDR2 SQIVND (reference sequence). Here the CDR3 DNA reads TGTGCCAGTAGTCGGCAGGACAGGGTAGGCACTGAAGCTTTCTTT. Encoded protein: CASSRQDRVGTEAFF.

This sequence joins TRBV28 and TRBJ2-5; the D gene is possibly TRBD1 (6 bases). V gave up 4 bases and J gave up 5 bases, with 14 bases separating them. From germline, CDR1 is MDHEN and CDR2 SYDVKM. The CDR3 is made up of 14 amino acids. CDR3 nucleotides: TGTGCCAGCAGTTCCCCGGGCCAGGGGGAGACCCAGTACTTC. Translating gives CASSSPGQGETQYF.

The rearrangement uses TRBV9 and TRBJ1-2; 9 nucleotides match TRBD1. Unmatched junction bases numbered 0, after V lost 0 bases and J lost 0 bases. Germline V gene lookup returns CDR1 SGDLS and CDR2 YYNGEE. This CDR3 comprises 15 residues. Here the CDR3 DNA reads TGTGCCAGCAGCGTAGGACAGGGGGCTAACTATGGCTACACCTTC. Its protein product is CASSVGQGANYGYTF.

This clonotype was seen a handful of times. CDR3 in DNA: TGTGCCGGACAGAGACAGGTGTTGGGTGATACGCAGTATTTT. This translates into CAGQRQVLGDTQYF. The genes are TRBV7-9 and TRBJ2-3; D possibly corresponds to TRBD1 (6 bases). Per germline, CDR1 SEHNR and CDR2 FQNEAQ (reference sequence). The CDR3 sequence is 14 residues long. The V and J ends lost 11 bases and 6 bases respectively, with 21 bases between them.

CDR3: CASSPHMTYQETQYF. For the CDR3, the DNA is TGTGCCAGCAGTCCACATATGACGTACCAAGAGACCCAGTACTTC. The chain couples TRBV28 to TRBJ2-5, with D uncertain. V shed 5 bases and J shed 0 bases, with 13 bases lying between them. This CDR3 comprises 15 residues. Germline CDR1 MDHEN, CDR2 SYDVKM.